This T cell receptor (beta chain) came from a study of siplizumab effects on memory and regulatory T cells. TCRdb's table, derived via immunoSEQ multiplex PCR, lists solely in-frame clones and lacks some. The repertoire consists of about 68,000 clones, with approximately 93% occurring once and the leading ten covering 4.5% to 6.5%. V lost 3 bases, J lost 4 bases, and 9 bases stayed unmatched. From germline, CDR1 is SGDLS and CDR2 YYNGEE. The CDR3 runs 16 residues. The gene calls are TRBV9 and TRBJ2-2; TRBD2 matches at 7 bases. The sequenced sample consisted of CD8+ T cells sorted from blood. The clonotype was recovered from a human donor in good health. The CDR3: CASSAHSGFLTGELFF. Written as DNA, the CDR3 is TGTGCCAGCAGCGCACATAGCGGGTTCCTCACCGGGGAGCTGTTTTTT.